The next 22 T cell receptor beta chains were all read from a single sample in a study of cytomegalovirus exposure and HLA in healthy donors. The PCR employed 60 Vbeta primers together with 13 Jbeta primers. The table came from immunoSEQ multiplex PCR; TCRdb's copy has only in-frame clones and leaves some out. This sample has about 160,000 clones, with 80% found just once. The sequenced sample consisted of PBMCs. These receptors originate from a male donor in good health and CMV-seropositive.

The genes are TRBV28 and TRBJ1-1; 8 bases fit TRBD1. CDR3 length: 12 amino acids. CDR1 is MDHEN, CDR2 SYDVKM, per germline. Trimming at V came to 5 bases and at J to 10 bases, leaving 6 bases not matched to a gene. CDR3 protein: CASSTTGVGAFF. The CDR3 DNA reads TGTGCCAGCAGTACGACAGGGGTTGGAGCTTTCTTT. The full variable domain, with the rest looked up from reference TRBV28 and TRBJ1-1, is DVKVTQSSRYLVKRTGEKVFLECVQDMDHENMFWYRQDPGLGLRLIYFSYDVKMKEKGDIPEGYSVSREKKERFSLILESASTNQTSMYLCASSTTGVGAFFGQGTRLTVV.

J is TRBJ2-1 and V is TRBV18, with D uncertain. This CDR3 spans 14 amino acids. CDR1 is KGHSH and CDR2 is LQKENI in the germline V gene. The ends were cut back, 0 bases at V and 4 bases at J, with 7 bases in the middle. The CDR3 DNA reads TGTGCCAGCTCACCACCTGTTTCATACAATGAGCAGTTCTTC. Translation gives CASSPPVSYNEQFF.

The rearrangement uses TRBV28 and TRBJ1-4, with TRBD1 as a possible D gene (6 bases). CDR3 length: 14 amino acids. Per the germline V gene, CDR1 is MDHEN and CDR2 is SYDVKM. V lost 2 bases and J 7 bases, leaving 11 bases between the germline ends. The CDR3 DNA is TGTGCCAGCAGTTTAGGCCAGGGGAGTGAAAAACTGTTTTTT. Protein: CASSLGQGSEKLFF.

The chain is built from TRBV10-3 and TRBJ2-4; 9 nucleotides line up with TRBD2. Germline CDR1 ENHRY, CDR2 SYGVKD. J lost 8 bases, V lost 3 bases, and 5 bases had no gene match. The CDR3 is 14 residues long. The CDR3 DNA sequence: TGTGCCATCAGTGAACAAGCGGGAGGTGACATTCAGTACTTC. As protein: CAISEQAGGDIQYF.

V usage is TRBV29-1 and J usage is TRBJ2-3; maybe TRBD2 (5 bases). The CDR3 has 17 residues. Germline V gives CDR1 SQVTM, CDR2 ANQGSEA. Trimming took off 4 bases at V and 8 bases at J, with 28 bases between the two ends. CDR3 region: CSVVPLAATGMGGTQYF. Here the CDR3 DNA reads TGCAGCGTTGTACCCTTGGCCGCCACCGGGATGGGTGGTACGCAGTATTTT.

The chain recombines TRBV5-1 with TRBJ2-5; 7 nucleotides align to TRBD1. The germline CDR1 and CDR2 sequences are SGHRS and YFSETQ. This CDR3 contains 16 residues. With V trimmed by 4 bases and J by 5 bases, 14 bases remained unmatched. The DNA of the CDR3 is TGCGCCAGCAGCAGACTATTACAGGGGTCGGGTGAGACCCAGTACTTC. It encodes CASSRLLQGSGETQYF.

The chain links TRBV2 to TRBJ2-7; possible D gene TRBD2, 5 bases. Germline CDR1 reads SNHLY; CDR2 reads FYNNEI. This CDR3 is 12 amino acids long. With 4 bases removed from V and 6 bases from J, the gap between germline ends came to 10 bases. The CDR3 nucleotides are TGTGCCAGCAGTGTCGGGGAAATCGAGCAGTACTTC. Translating it yields CASSVGEIEQYF.

The chain links TRBV11-1 to TRBJ1-2; 8 bases align to TRBD1. The junction had 6 bases not matched to a gene; V was cut back by 4 bases and J by 2 bases. CDR1 SGHAT and CDR2 FQDESV come from the germline V gene (reference sequence). The CDR3 has 15 residues. The CDR3 bases are TGTGCCAGCAGCTCAGGGACAGGCCTCAACTATGGCTACACCTTC. It encodes CASSSGTGLNYGYTF.

This rearrangement joins TRBV9 to TRBJ1-6, with 12 bases lining up with TRBD1. CDR3 length: 15 residues. V shed 5 bases and J 6 bases; nucleotides not matched to a gene: 3. Germline lookup yields CDR1 SGDLS and CDR2 YYNGEE. The CDR3 DNA reads TGTGCCAGCAGTGGGACAGGGGGCTTTAATTCACCCCTCCACTTT. Protein sequence: CASSGTGGFNSPLHF.

The J gene is TRBJ2-3, the V gene TRBV30; 15 bases match TRBD2. Per the germline V gene, CDR1 is GTSNPN and CDR2 is SVGIG (reference sequence). Trimming cost V 1 base and J 5 bases; bases outside gene matches: 1. CDR3 length: 15 amino acids. The CDR3 loop is CAWSGTSGRGDTQYF. The CDR3 DNA sequence: TGTGCCTGGAGTGGGACTAGCGGGAGGGGAGATACGCAGTATTTT.

The J gene is TRBJ2-1, the V gene TRBV6-6; 9 nucleotides align to TRBD2. The CDR3 has 14 residues. Germline lookup yields CDR1 MNHNY and CDR2 SVGAGI (reference sequence). Losses at the gene ends were 6 bases for V and 10 bases for J; bases not matched to a gene: 10. CDR3 in amino acids: CASRLWREGGEQFF. The CDR3 DNA reads TGTGCCAGCAGACTCTGGCGGGAGGGGGGGGAGCAGTTCTTC.

CDR3 nucleotide sequence: TGTGCCAGCACTACCGGGACAGGGGGACGCAATGAGCAGTTCTTC. Amino acid sequence: CASTTGTGGRNEQFF. The V gene is TRBV6-1, the J gene TRBJ2-1; 11 bases agree with TRBD1. Germline lookup yields CDR1 MNHNS and CDR2 SASEGT. Trimming cost V 7 bases and J 6 bases; bases outside gene matches: 8. The CDR3 has 15 residues.

The chain carries TRBV15 and TRBJ1-1, with TRBD1 matching over 7 bases. Germline V gene data show CDR1 as LNHNV and CDR2 as YYDKDF (reference sequence). The CDR3 has 14 amino acids. V lost 4 bases and J lost 4; bases outside the gene matches: 6. CDR3 nucleotides: TGTGCCACCAGCAAGACAGGGACCTTCACTGAAGCTTTCTTT. Protein: CATSKTGTFTEAFF.

The J gene is TRBJ1-1, the V gene TRBV15, with D possibly TRBD1 on 5 matching bases. Trimming cost V 8 bases and J 0 bases, with 16 bases left between them. CDR3 length: 15 amino acids. Per germline, CDR1 LNHNV and CDR2 YYDKDF (reference sequence). In DNA, the CDR3 is TGTGCCACCGAGAACAGGCTACATTTGAACACTGAAGCTTTCTTT. The encoded protein is CATENRLHLNTEAFF.

J is TRBJ1-5 and V is TRBV19; the match to TRBD1 covers 9 bases. The length of the CDR3 is 15 residues. Losses at the gene ends were 5 bases for V and 3 bases for J; bases not matched to a gene: 5. Germline CDR1 and CDR2: LNHDA and SQIVND (reference sequence). CDR3 nucleotide sequence: TGTGCCAGTAGTTTCTGGGACAGGGTCAATCAGCCCCAGCATTTT. Its translation is CASSFWDRVNQPQHF.

This rearrangement joins TRBV9 to TRBJ1-1; a possible D gene is TRBD1 (5 bases). The CDR3 is 13 amino acids. Germline CDR1 and CDR2: SGDLS and YYNGEE. The ends were cut back, 2 bases at V and 1 base at J, with 6 bases in the middle. In DNA, the CDR3 is TGTGCCAGCAGCGTTACAGGGAACACTGAAGCTTTCTTT. It is translated as CASSVTGNTEAFF.

V usage is TRBV4-2 and J usage is TRBJ1-4; TRBD1 might be the D (6 bases). Trimming stripped 3 bases from V and 8 bases from J, with 16 bases between. Germline V gives CDR1 LGHNA, CDR2 YNFKEQ. The CDR3 runs 15 residues. Here the CDR3 reads CASSQREGGSEKLFF. Written as DNA, the CDR3 is TGTGCCAGCAGCCAGAGGGAGGGGGGATCGGAAAAACTGTTTTTT.

This chain connects TRBV7-9 to TRBJ1-2; D unresolved. V shed 4 bases and J shed 4 bases, with 13 bases lying between them. Germline V CDR1 and CDR2: SEHNR, FQNEAQ (reference sequence). This CDR3 contains 14 residues. The CDR3 region is CASSSRLDSYGYTF. In DNA, the CDR3 is TGTGCCAGCAGCTCTCGGCTGGACTCCTATGGCTACACCTTC.

A few counts support this clone. V is TRBV7-2 and J is TRBJ2-5; 7 positions agree with TRBD1. V dropped 6 bases and J dropped 7; count of bases not matched to a gene: 11. This CDR3 has 14 amino acids. Germline CDR1 and CDR2: SGHTA and FQGNSA. Here the CDR3 DNA reads TGTGCCAGCAGATATGACAGGGTAGTTTCGACCCAGTACTTC. It codes for CASRYDRVVSTQYF.

V usage is TRBV19 and J usage is TRBJ1-5; the match to TRBD1 covers 12 bases. CDR1 and CDR2 (germline): LNHDA, SQIVND (reference sequence). The CDR3 runs to 15 residues. The ends lost 5 bases at V and 7 bases at J; junction bases unmatched: 6. The CDR3: CASSAGTGGQQPQHF. In nucleotides, the CDR3 is TGTGCCAGTAGTGCAGGGACAGGGGGCCAACAGCCCCAGCATTTT. The complete variable domain, with remaining parts taken from reference TRBV19 and TRBJ1-5, reads DGGITQSPKYLFRKEGQNVTLSCEQNLNHDAMYWYRQDPGQGLRLIYYSQIVNDFQKGDIAEGYSVSREKKESFPLTVTSAQKNPTAFYLCASSAGTGGQQPQHFGDGTRLSIL.

The genes are TRBV5-6 and TRBJ2-7; the match to TRBD2 covers 13 bases. The CDR3 length is 16 residues. V shed 2 bases, J shed 3 bases, and the junction held 5 bases outside the gene matches. Germline-derived CDR1 and CDR2 are SGHDT and YYEEEE. The DNA of the CDR3 is TGTGCCAGCAGCTTACTAGCGGGAGGGTCGGGCTACGAGCAGTACTTC. It yields the protein CASSLLAGGSGYEQYF.

V usage is TRBV7-2 and J usage is TRBJ2-1; 13 bases agree with TRBD2. This CDR3 region has 16 residues. Trimming removed 5 bases from V and 8 bases from J; junction bases left unmatched: 9. Germline loops: CDR1 SGHTA, CDR2 FQGNSA. CDR3 nucleotides: TGTGCCAGCAGCGGTCAGACTAGCGGGAGGCGGGATGAGCAGTTCTTC. Translation: CASSGQTSGRRDEQFF.